This T cell receptor gamma chain is drawn from a study of Vδ1+ human thymocytes. With regard to this clone: Its antigen remains unidentified.

Sequences come from RNA converted to cDNA by reverse transcription. CDR3 amplicons came from multiplex PCR with pooled V-gene forward and constant-region reverse primers. TCRdb repeated clone calling on the multiplex PCR reads with CATT. The data hold roughly 30,000 gamma-chain clones, with around 18% observed a single time. Study-wide findings and caveats: Highly polyclonal TRG and TRD repertoires with Gaussian CDR3 length distributions appeared in thymus.

Germline V gives CDR1 EGSNGY, CDR2 YDSYNSKV. There are 18 residues in the CDR3. The V and J ends lost 3 bases and 2 bases, in that order; junction bases with no gene match: 15. The sequenced material came from Vdelta1+ gamma-delta thymocytes from the thymus. Indicated subset: FACS-sorted CD3+ TCRalphabeta- TCRVdelta1+ TCRVdelta2- thymocytes. The TCR was taken from a boy under two years old who had congenital heart surgery. The chain recombines TRGV2 with TRGJP2. CDR3 nucleotides: TGTGCCACCTGGGACAGGCGTTGTTTCACGAGTAGTGATTGGATCAAGACGTTT. Protein: CATWDRRCFTSSDWIKTF.